These 5 T cell receptor beta chains were all obtained from the same sample, sequenced in a study of cytomegalovirus exposure and HLA in healthy donors. Amplification used 60 Vbeta primers and 13 Jbeta primers. The method was immunoSEQ multiplex PCR; TCRdb's version includes in-frame clones alone and lacks a portion of them. The data show fewer than 150,000 clones, under 90% seen once. Sequenced: PBMCs. The origin of the receptors is a male donor in good health and CMV-seronegative.

The chain carries TRBV6-4 and TRBJ2-1; 11 positions match TRBD2. CDR1 is MRHNA and CDR2 is SNTAGT in the germline V gene. J gave up 7 bases and V 6 bases, and 8 bases lay outside the gene matches. CDR3 size: 15 residues. CDR3 protein: CASRLLAGAGNEQFF. The CDR3 DNA reads as TGTGCCAGCAGACTACTAGCGGGAGCGGGAAATGAGCAGTTCTTC.

This chain connects TRBV6-4 to TRBJ2-7, with TRBD2 identical over 7 bases. The length of the CDR3 is 15 residues. V shed 9 bases, J shed 0 bases, and the junction held 11 bases outside the gene matches. From germline, CDR1 is MRHNA and CDR2 SNTAGT. The CDR3 loop reads CARGGIRSGSYEQYF. CDR3 sequence (DNA): TGTGCCAGGGGGGGGATCCGGTCTGGCTCCTACGAGCAGTACTTC.

The chain carries TRBV2 and TRBJ2-1; D ambiguous. CDR3 size: 14 residues. V lost 8 bases and J 0 bases, leaving 11 bases between the germline ends. CDR1 is SNHLY, CDR2 FYNNEI, per germline. As DNA, the CDR3 is TGTGCCAGCCGCGAGTACTCCTCCTACAATGAGCAGTTCTTC. This sequence encodes CASREYSSYNEQFF.

This chain joins TRBV9 and TRBJ2-7; 14 bases align to TRBD2. The CDR3 covers 15 residues. V was clipped by 4 bases and J by 5 bases; unmatched bases: 5. Germline V CDR1 and CDR2: SGDLS, YYNGEE. CDR3 residues: CASSSEGLAGDEQYF. The DNA of the CDR3 is TGTGCCAGCAGCTCCGAGGGACTAGCGGGAGACGAGCAGTACTTC. Combining the CDR3 with reference TRBV9 and TRBJ2-7 gives the whole variable domain DSGVTQTPKHLITATGQRVTLRCSPRSGDLSVYWYQQSLDQGLQFLIQYYNGEERAKGNILERFSAQQFPDLHSELNLSSLELGDSALYFCASSSEGLAGDEQYFGPGTRLTVT.

The chain couples TRBV5-1 to TRBJ2-3; maybe TRBD2 (5 bases). V lost 4 bases and J lost 0, with 15 bases in between. Germline V gene lookup returns CDR1 SGHRS and CDR2 YFSETQ. This CDR3 has 16 amino acids. CDR3 in DNA: TGCGCCAGCAGCCCTTGGATAGCGACTAGCACAGATACGCAGTATTTT. Translated: CASSPWIATSTDTQYF.